Below, one T cell receptor (beta chain) is given with its context. Its antigen is unidentified. A much larger clone differs by one base, so this may be a read error. The entry originates in a study of T cells in Graves' hyperthyroidism and ophthalmopathy. From RNA transcripts, TCR beta CDR3 regions were amplified. HTBI primers drove first-round RT-PCR of the TCR CDR3. TCRdb fed the multiplex PCR reads into MiXCR, producing one record per CDR3 protein. The sample lists 500,000 to 800,000 distinct CDR3 sequences, less than 45% seen once, with under 8.5% in the top ten. Findings and limits, study-wide: Most thyroid clonotypes expanded above 0.001 appeared in blood too. Ophthalmopathy was separated from stable hyperthyroidism by a 13 V-J model. Progression to ophthalmopathy was predicted a median of roughly seven months early.

The sample taken for sequencing was peripheral blood or thyroid tissue (not recorded which). The sequence was collected from an adult man with Graves' disease, either hyperthyroidism or ophthalmopathy (not recorded which).

CDR3 bases: TGTGCCAGCAGCTTAGCGCCTAGAGTAGTCTACGAGCAGTACTTC. Its protein product is CASSLAPRVVYEQYF. The V gene is TRBV7-8, the J gene TRBJ2-7; D unclear. Germline lookup yields CDR1 SGHVS and CDR2 FQNEAQ. This CDR3 contains 15 residues. The germline V and J ends were trimmed by 0 bases and 3 bases, with 12 bases remaining between them.